The present T cell receptor (beta chain) was sequenced within a study of blood T cell repertoires in COVID-19 (dated by TCRdb to 2020 to 2022). For the wider study: Samples from collaborators originated in the United States, Italy and Spain and spanned both the acute and convalescent phases of COVID-19. The repertoires were made available in a free public database intended to serve as a resource for research on the immune response to SARS-CoV-2. Deeply sampled blood TCRbeta repertoires from subjects exposed to, actively infected with, or recovered from COVID-19 were included in the dataset. Where HLA class I and class II types were available, the types were taken from metadata supplied by the sample provider, not from assay-based typing. Samples were obtained from the ongoing ImmuneRACE study (first 160 participants) and from roughly 1,300 subjects provided by 6 global collaborators. Sample metadata almost always included a de-identified subject ID, COVID-19 status, age in years and sex. The material from the prospective study consisted of cDNA or gDNA derived from T cells, B-cell-depleted T cells, or PBMCs. Study-wide findings and limitations: How much clinical and demographic metadata was included differed by source and by participant, and the metadata was provided uncurated.

TCRbeta CDR3 regions were amplified from genomic DNA by means of the immunoSEQ Assay, a bias-controlled multiplex PCR. Regarding the original processing steps: The number of nucleated cells in each sample was estimated by amplification of reference gene primers within the assay. Sequence reads were collapsed and filtered to measure the absolute abundance of every unique TCRbeta CDR3 rearrangement. For each sample, productive Simpson clonality was calculated as the square root of Simpson's diversity index over productive rearrangements. TCRdb took over this immuneACCESS table, retaining in-frame rearrangements with V and J assigned. Such tables are incomplete; in checked studies, under half of the missing clones stem from an unresolved V gene, and the remainder is unexplained. Clone size and the V and J calls come from that table; the DNA yielded D and trimming. Present in this sample are some 16,000 clones, around 86% of which were seen just once. The top ten hold 13% of the sample.

Each collaborating institution followed its own protocols to collect whole blood in K2EDTA tubes. Collaborator samples were shipped for TCRbeta analysis as frozen whole blood, isolated PBMCs, or DNA extracted from either sample type. The germline V gene encodes CDR1 KGHSH and CDR2 LQKENI. Including cysteine and phenylalanine, the CDR3 has 17 amino acids. This entry keeps only the CDR3 DNA: 51 bases, framed from base 1. The germline V and J ends show losses of 3 bases and 7 bases respectively, and no gene match explains 9 bases of the junction. In regard to this clone: This receptor's antigen is unknown. The sample holds no much larger clone one base away, and base qualities are not on file.

Here the chain combines TRBV18 and TRBJ1-4, with TRBD1 identical over 12 junction bases. This sequence was found in a human donor in a cohort sampled during active COVID-19. Sequenced: peripheral blood. The DNA sequence is TGTGCCAGCTCACCTGGGACAGGGGGCGCCTCAGTTGAAAAACTGTTTTTT. Translation gives CASSPGTGGASVEKLFF.